This is a list of T cell receptor beta chains from one sample in a study of T cell responses to AZD1222 COVID-19 vaccine. The repertoire was sequenced with immunoSEQ multiplex PCR; TCRdb's copy has only in-frame clones and lacks some. The top ten hold less than 0.55% of the sample, which has roughly 180,000 clones, around nine tenths seen once. This sample comprised peripheral blood, obtained on day 0 of AZD1222 vaccination. Receptors were obtained from an adult in good health. Both conserved end residues are part of each CDR3. The D gene is left open where the match is weak. Part of the rows lack a size; the others show once, few, many or a class for expanded clones.

. | TRBJ2-7 | TRBV11-2 | . | CASSLVTGGEQYF | TGTGCCAGCAGCTTAGTAACGGGCGGAGAGCAGTACTTC
. | TRBJ1-2 | TRBV5-4 | once | CASSLGRGADYGYTF | TGTGCCAGCAGCTTGGGGAGGGGGGCTGACTATGGCTACACCTTC
. | TRBJ1-4 | TRBV4-1 | . | CASSQDGSGPEKLFF | TGCGCCAGCAGCCAAGATGGGTCAGGGCCAGAAAAACTGTTTTTT
. | TRBJ2-7 | TRBV11-2 | . | CASSLDVGASEQYF | TGTGCCAGCAGCTTAGACGTCGGGGCTAGCGAGCAGTACTTC
. | TRBJ2-1 | TRBV5-1 | few | CASSLMTGSYNEQFF | TGCGCCAGCAGCCTAATGACAGGCTCCTACAATGAGCAGTTCTTC
TRBD1 | TRBJ1-1 | TRBV2 | . | CASSLNTGGAFF | TGTGCCAGCAGTCTAAATACAGGGGGAGCTTTCTTT
. | TRBJ2-6 | TRBV6-1 | . | CASSEKQWAGSISGANVLTF | TGTGCCAGCAGTGAAAAACAATGGGCGGGCAGCATCTCTGGGGCCAACGTCCTGACTTTC
TRBD1 | TRBJ2-7 | TRBV19 | few | CASSPRQGAHEQYF | TGTGCCAGTAGTCCGCGACAGGGGGCTCACGAGCAGTACTTC
. | TRBJ2-2 | TRBV5-1 | . | CASSLAPNTGELFF | TGCGCCAGCAGCTTGGCCCCTAACACCGGGGAGCTGTTTTTT
. | TRBJ1-1 | TRBV19 | . | CASNRGANTEAFF | TGTGCCAGTAATCGGGGGGCTAACACTGAAGCTTTCTTT
. | TRBJ1-2 | TRBV28 | . | CASSNGRGYTF | TGTGCCAGCAGTAACGGTCGTGGCTACACCTTC
TRBD1 | TRBJ2-1 | TRBV2 | . | CASTMDRYNEQFF | TGTGCCAGCACCATGGACAGGTACAATGAGCAGTTCTTC